This entry lists 32 T cell receptor beta chains sequenced from one sample in a study of T cell repertoires in cytomegalovirus infection. MiXCR was run by TCRdb on the reads, yielding one entry per CDR3 protein. The repertoire holds about 530,000 distinct CDR3 sequences, with about 25% as singletons. The sample comprised PBMCs. All receptors come from a human donor in good health (CMV status not recorded). Some clones in this sample may be carry-over from other donors' samples.

This clonotype was counted many times. The CDR3 bases are TGTGCCAGCAGCTTAGTAACCGGGGGAGGAGAAGCTTTCTTT. It codes for CASSLVTGGGEAFF. V and J are TRBV7-2 and TRBJ1-1; a possible D gene is TRBD1 (5 bases). The CDR3 totals 14 residues. The germline CDR1 and CDR2 sequences are SGHTA and FQGNSA. Deletions cut 1 base from V and 8 bases from J, with 14 bases between.

There are a few counts of this clonotype. The V gene is TRBV19, the J gene TRBJ1-4; D perhaps matches TRBD1 (5 bases). Germline V gives CDR1 LNHDA, CDR2 SQIVND (reference sequence). V dropped 5 bases and J dropped 6 bases, with 16 bases sitting between them. This CDR3 comprises 15 residues. CDR3 residues: CASSRTAQGDEKLFF. DNA of the CDR3: TGTGCCAGTAGTCGAACAGCCCAAGGGGATGAAAAACTGTTTTTT.

This clonotype was seen more than once but under ten times. The V call is TRBV12-3 or TRBV12-4, the J call TRBJ1-5; D remains ambiguous. This CDR3 has 14 amino acids. The V end was cut by 6 bases, the J end by 0 bases, with 9 bases between. In nucleotides, the CDR3 is TGTGCCAGCAGCCTTTTTAATAGCAATCAGCCCCAGCATTTT. This translates into CASSLFNSNQPQHF.

This clonotype was counted many times. The V and J genes are TRBV7-2 and TRBJ2-7; D is unclear. V was trimmed by 3 bases and J by 0 bases, leaving 12 bases between them. This CDR3 is 15 amino acids long. Germline V gene lookup returns CDR1 SGHTA and CDR2 FQGNSA. CDR3 DNA: TGTGCCAGCAGCTTGGACGGACCGAGCTCCTACGAGCAGTACTTC. It is translated as CASSLDGPSSYEQYF.

The V call is TRBV12-3 or TRBV12-4, the J call TRBJ1-5; possible D gene TRBD1, 6 bases. This CDR3 comprises 16 residues. With 6 bases removed from V and 0 bases from J, the gap between germline ends came to 15 bases. As DNA, the CDR3 is TGTGCCAGCAGCCACGCAAGGGGGGTTAGCAATCAGCCCCAGCATTTT. Its protein is CASSHARGVSNQPQHF.

J is TRBJ2-3 and V is TRBV13; no reliable D call. V lost 5 bases and J lost 6, with 9 bases in between. Germline V lookup: CDR1 PRHDT, CDR2 FYEKMQ (reference sequence). The CDR3 has 12 residues. For the CDR3, the DNA is TGTGCCAGCAGCGCGAGACTGGATACGCAGTATTTT. This translates into CASSARLDTQYF.

The table lists this clonotype with a few counts. CDR3 nucleotides: TGCAGTGCTAGAAGCCTGCCAGGACTAGGGCTCGAGCAGTACTTC. The encoded protein is CSARSLPGLGLEQYF. V and J are TRBV20-1 and TRBJ2-7; 7 nucleotides align to TRBD2. The germline V gene has CDR1 DFQATT and CDR2 SNEGSKA (reference sequence). This CDR3 region has 15 residues. V lost 2 bases to trimming and J lost 6 bases; unmatched junction nucleotides: 13.

The chain links TRBV5-4 to TRBJ2-1; D is tentatively TRBD1 or TRBD2 (5 bases each). Trimming removed 5 bases at V and 6 bases at J, with 18 bases between. The CDR3 is 15 residues long. Germline V gene data show CDR1 as SGHNT and CDR2 as YYREEE (reference sequence). CDR3 loop: CASRPGTKEVNEQFF. The CDR3 DNA sequence: TGTGCCAGCAGGCCCGGGACGAAGGAGGTCAATGAGCAGTTCTTC.

This chain links TRBV19 with TRBJ2-3, with TRBD2 identical over 10 bases. The CDR3 consists of 13 residues. The ends lost 9 bases at V and 5 bases at J; junction bases unmatched: 5. Germline V gene data show CDR1 as LNHDA and CDR2 as SQIVND (reference sequence). In DNA form, the CDR3 reads TGTGCCAGCCGAGCGGGAGGGCGAGATACGCAGTATTTT. Its protein product is CASRAGGRDTQYF.

The chain has TRBV7-2 and TRBJ2-2, with 9 positions matching TRBD1. Germline V gene data show CDR1 as SGHTA and CDR2 as FQGNSA. The CDR3 has 15 residues. J gave up 4 bases and V 5 bases, and 5 bases lay outside the gene matches. CDR3 sequence (DNA): TGTGCCAGCAGCGCCAGACAGGGGGGCACCGGGGAGCTGTTTTTT. Translated: CASSARQGGTGELFF.

The CDR3 DNA reads TGTGCCTGGAGGGGACAGGGGTTGAGCAATCAGCCCCAGCATTTT. Translation gives CAWRGQGLSNQPQHF. The chain is built from TRBV30 and TRBJ1-5; 10 bases match TRBD1. V was clipped by 3 bases and J by 1 base; unmatched bases: 3. CDR1 is GTSNPN and CDR2 is SVGIG in the germline V gene (reference sequence). The CDR3 is 15 residues long.

The genes are TRBV29-1 and TRBJ1-2, with D perhaps matching TRBD1 (6 bases). The CDR3 has 13 residues. V dropped 7 bases and J dropped 0 bases, with 12 bases sitting between them. CDR1 and CDR2 from the germline V gene are SQVTM and ANQGSEA. CDR3 nucleotides: TGCAGCGCCGCGACAGGAACTAACTATGGCTACACCTTC. Protein product: CSAATGTNYGYTF.

This sequence joins TRBV10-3 and TRBJ1-1; D not resolved. The CDR3 is 14 amino acids. V gave up 11 bases and J gave up 5 bases, with 21 bases separating them. Germline V gives CDR1 ENHRY, CDR2 SYGVKD. The DNA for the CDR3 is TGTGCCGGCCATAATGGTGGAAGCGGGACTGAAGCTTTCTTT. Its protein is CAGHNGGSGTEAFF.

The chain links TRBV9 to TRBJ2-3; either TRBD1 or TRBD2 may supply D (5 bases each). CDR3 length equals 15 residues. Germline V lookup: CDR1 SGDLS, CDR2 YYNGEE. Trimming pared 1 base from V and 6 bases from J, leaving 15 bases between. DNA for the CDR3: TGTGCCAGCAGCGTATCCGACAGCGGAGGTGATACGCAGTATTTT. It codes for CASSVSDSGGDTQYF.

This chain connects TRBV12-3 or TRBV12-4 to TRBJ1-1; 10 nucleotides agree with TRBD1. The CDR3 extends over 18 amino acids. V lost 5 bases, J lost 0 bases, and 12 bases stayed unmatched. The CDR3 region is CASSLLPGQGRMNTEAFF. The CDR3 DNA reads TGTGCCAGCAGTCTATTACCGGGACAGGGGCGTATGAACACTGAAGCTTTCTTT.

The V and J genes are TRBV12-3 or TRBV12-4 and TRBJ2-3, with no clear D. V was trimmed by 1 base and J by 0 bases, leaving 8 bases between them. CDR3 size: 15 residues. CDR3 sequence reads: CASSLDPRSTDTQYF. CDR3 nucleotide sequence: TGTGCCAGCAGTTTAGACCCTAGGAGCACAGATACGCAGTATTTT.

CDR3 loop: CASSYEAEETQYF. Here the CDR3 DNA reads TGTGCCAGCAGTTACGAGGCAGAGGAGACCCAGTACTTC. This sequence joins TRBV6-5 and TRBJ2-5; no clear D gene. This CDR3 contains 13 residues. From germline, CDR1 is MNHEY and CDR2 SVGAGI. V shed 2 bases and J shed 5 bases, with 9 bases lying between them.

J is TRBJ2-1 and V is TRBV20-1; 8 bases are a match to TRBD2. This CDR3 contains 14 residues. Losses at the gene ends were 6 bases for V and 7 bases for J; bases not matched to a gene: 11. Germline-derived CDR1 and CDR2 are DFQATT and SNEGSKA (reference sequence). In nucleotides, the CDR3 is TGCAGTGCCGCGGGAGGCCCTTTTGTGAATGAGCAGTTCTTC. It yields the protein CSAAGGPFVNEQFF.

In its sample, this clonotype was seen once. V and J are TRBV12-3 or TRBV12-4 and TRBJ2-2, with D tentatively TRBD2 (6 bases). The CDR3 consists of 16 residues. V was cut by 5 bases and J by 4 bases, with 17 bases left in between. In DNA, the CDR3 is TGTGCCAGCAGTCTCCTGGTGGGAGGTCGCACCGGGGAGCTGTTTTTT. Translating it yields CASSLLVGGRTGELFF.

The chain combines TRBV19 with TRBJ2-6; D is unclear. This CDR3 region has 13 residues. The germline CDR1 and CDR2 sequences are LNHDA and SQIVND (reference sequence). Trimming pared 8 bases from V and 0 bases from J, leaving 5 bases between. CDR3 amino acids: CASGNSGANVLTF. CDR3 bases: TGTGCCAGTGGAAACTCTGGGGCCAACGTCCTGACTTTC.

The chain recombines TRBV7-3 with TRBJ2-1; 8 nucleotides line up with TRBD2. Losses at the gene ends were 5 bases for V and 4 bases for J; bases not matched to a gene: 10. Germline values: CDR1 SGHTA, CDR2 FQGTGA. CDR3 length: 16 residues. CDR3 coding DNA: TGTGCCAGCAGCCCAGCCACTAGCGGCAGATACAATGAGCAGTTCTTC. It specifies CASSPATSGRYNEQFF.

V is TRBV20-1 and J is TRBJ1-2, with D uncertain. The length of the CDR3 is 12 residues. CDR1 and CDR2 from the germline V gene are DFQATT and SNEGSKA (reference sequence). With 5 bases removed from V and 10 bases from J, the gap between germline ends came to 17 bases. CDR3 sequence (DNA): TGCAGTGCTCTGTACCCCACGGAGGTCTACACCTTC. It encodes CSALYPTEVYTF.

The V gene is TRBV29-1, the J gene TRBJ1-1; D is uncertain. In germline, CDR1 is SQVTM, CDR2 ANQGSEA. The CDR3 totals 11 residues. V shed 7 bases and J shed 8 bases, with 14 bases lying between them. The CDR3 DNA reads TGCAGCGCCCTCGAGGGTCAAGAAGCTTTCTTT. Its protein product is CSALEGQEAFF.

This sequence joins TRBV20-1 and TRBJ2-1; 10 nucleotides line up with TRBD2. V was clipped by 3 bases and J by 2 bases; unmatched bases: 7. The germline V gene encodes CDR1 DFQATT and CDR2 SNEGSKA (reference sequence). This CDR3 is built from 16 residues. The CDR3 DNA reads as TGCAGTGCTAGTTTTTGGACTAGCGGTCCCTACAATGAGCAGTTCTTC. Encoded protein: CSASFWTSGPYNEQFF.

The table lists this clonotype with a few counts. J is TRBJ2-5 and V is TRBV18, with a possible D match to TRBD2 (6 bases). Per germline, CDR1 KGHSH and CDR2 LQKENI. This CDR3 region has 15 residues. Between the trimmed V and J ends, which lost 4 bases and 1 base, there was a span of 13 bases. The CDR3 spells CASSQTPGLQETQYF. The CDR3 DNA sequence: TGTGCCAGCTCACAAACCCCGGGACTCCAAGAGACCCAGTACTTC.

This clonotype was seen ten or more times. J is TRBJ2-4 and V is TRBV12-3 or TRBV12-4; D possibly corresponds to TRBD2 (5 bases). The CDR3 is 14 residues long. Trimming took 5 bases from V and 9 from J, leaving 17 bases between them. Here the CDR3 reads CASSPQLVSSIQYF. For the CDR3, the DNA is TGTGCCAGCAGTCCGCAACTAGTATCAAGCATTCAGTACTTC.

V gene TRBV4-1 combines with J gene TRBJ1-5, with TRBD1 identical over 8 bases. CDR1 is MGHRA, CDR2 YSYEKL, per germline. The CDR3 length is 16 residues. Trimming removed 1 base from V and 6 bases from J; junction bases left unmatched: 8. The CDR3: CASSQGPGQGFQPQHF. As DNA, the CDR3 is TGCGCCAGCAGCCAAGGGCCCGGACAGGGTTTTCAGCCCCAGCATTTT.

In this sample, this clonotype turned up a few times. The chain carries TRBV28 and TRBJ1-5, with TRBD1 identical over 10 bases. CDR3 length: 16 amino acids. V trimming: 4 bases; J trimming: 2 bases; junction bases outside the gene matches: 5. Germline-derived CDR1 and CDR2 are MDHEN and SYDVKM. The CDR3 spells CASSSRQGAGNQPQHF. As DNA, the CDR3 is TGTGCCAGCAGTTCCAGACAGGGGGCTGGCAATCAGCCCCAGCATTTT.

This clonotype was picked up a small number of times. This chain connects TRBV28 to TRBJ2-6; D is possibly TRBD1 or TRBD2 (5 bases each). Trimming pared 10 bases from V and 0 bases from J, leaving 16 bases between. This CDR3 comprises 16 residues. Looked up from germline, CDR1 is MDHEN and CDR2 is SYDVKM. The CDR3 nucleotides read TGTGCCACTATGGATCAGGGAGCCTCTGGGGCCAACGTCCTGACTTTC. Its protein is CATMDQGASGANVLTF.

The gene calls are TRBV6-6 and TRBJ2-7, with D hard to call. Germline V gives CDR1 MNHNY, CDR2 SVGAGI (reference sequence). The CDR3 covers 14 residues. Deletions cut 0 bases from V and 4 bases from J, with 10 bases between. The CDR3 here is CASSYSSAPYEQYF. The CDR3 nucleotides read TGTGCCAGCAGTTACTCCTCGGCCCCATACGAGCAGTACTTC.

This clonotype was counted between two and nine times. The V and J genes are TRBV19 and TRBJ2-5, with 8 bases lining up with TRBD1. The CDR3 consists of 14 residues. The V segment lost 4 bases and the J segment 2 bases; nucleotides outside the gene matches: 3. Germline loops: CDR1 LNHDA, CDR2 SQIVND (reference sequence). For the CDR3, the DNA is TGTGCCAGTAGTACCGACAGGGGACAAGAGACCCAGTACTTC. Its translation: CASSTDRGQETQYF.

This clonotype was observed a handful of times. This chain joins TRBV20-1 and TRBJ1-3; TRBD1 is a possible D gene (5 bases). The CDR3 runs to 14 residues. CDR1 is DFQATT and CDR2 is SNEGSKA in the germline V gene (reference sequence). The V and J ends lost 5 bases and 0 bases respectively, with 11 bases between them. CDR3 amino acids: CSAARGGSGNTIYF. The CDR3 nucleotides read TGCAGTGCTGCTCGGGGCGGCTCTGGAAACACCATATATTTT.